The rows below give T cell receptor beta chains drawn from one sample of a study of tumor-infiltrating lymphocytes in primary liver carcinoma. TCRdb reanalysed the multiplex PCR reads using MiXCR and keeps one entry per CDR3 protein. This sample yields approximately 330,000 distinct CDR3 sequences, of which about 65% are seen a single time; under 8.5% belongs to the top ten. The material sequenced was peripheral blood. The receptor source for this set is a man aged 35 to 55 with primary liver carcinoma and hepatitis B virus infection. The CDR3 runs from the conserved cysteine through the conserved F or W. The D gene is left open where the match is weak. The listing skips clone size in some rows; elsewhere it reads once, few, many or a size class.

>-|few|TRBV30|13|TRBJ2-3
TGTGCCTGGCAGGGTACGAGCACAGATACGCAGTATTTT
CAWQGTSTDTQYF
>TRBD1|many|TRBV11-2|13|TRBJ2-7
TGTGCCAGCAGCTTAAGACAGGGGTACGAGCAGTACTTC
CASSLRQGYEQYF
>-|-|TRBV4-2|15|TRBJ2-1
TGTGTCAGCAGCCAAGGGGTATCGGGAGCCAATGAGCAGTTCTTC
CVSSQGVSGANEQFF
>-|-|TRBV11-2|12|TRBJ2-1
TGTGCCAACAGCCCCTTCCACAAAGAGCAGTTCTTC
CANSPFHKEQFF
>-|many|TRBV6-5|18|TRBJ1-6
TGTGCCAGCAGCCAGCACCGGGACATCGCCTCCTATAATTCACCCCTCCACTTT
CASSQHRDIASYNSPLHF
>-|many|TRBV11-2|17|TRBJ2-3
TGTGCCAGCAGCTTCTCCCTAAGATCGGTGGGCGCAGATACGCAGTATTTT
CASSFSLRSVGADTQYF
>-|many|TRBV11-1|14|TRBJ2-7
TGTGCCAGCAGCTTAATTCAGGGATCCTACGAGCAGTACTTC
CASSLIQGSYEQYF
>-|-|TRBV4-1|14|TRBJ2-1
TGCGCCAGCAGCCGAGGTACAGGGATGAATGAGCAGTTCTTC
CASSRGTGMNEQFF
>-|-|TRBV6-5|16|TRBJ1-1
TGTGCCAGCAGTTACATCTCGACAGGCACGAACACTGAAGCTTTCTTT
CASSYISTGTNTEAFF
>TRBD1|many|TRBV6-5|16|TRBJ1-6
TGTGCCAGCAGTTCCCGCTTGACAGGGATGAATTCACCCCTCCACTTT
CASSSRLTGMNSPLHF
>TRBD2|-|TRBV5-1|15|TRBJ2-5
TGCGCCAGCAGCTTACTAGCGGGAGTCGTAGAGACCCAGTACTTC
CASSLLAGVVETQYF
>-|-|TRBV11-2|16|TRBJ2-2
TGTGCCTGCAGCTCGTGGCTTGGAGAGCGCACCGGGGAGCTGTTTTTT
CACSSWLGERTGELFF
>-|once|TRBV12-3/TRBV12-4|15|TRBJ1-2
TGTGCCAACAGTTTCGACATGGCAAAGAACTATGGCCACACCTTC
CANSFDMAKNYGHTF
>-|few|TRBV7-9|14|TRBJ1-1
TGTGCCAGCAGCCACATAAGGACGGGACCTGAAGCTTTCTTT
CASSHIRTGPEAFF
>-|few|TRBV6-4|14|TRBJ2-7
TGTGCCAGCAGTGACTCGCCTTCCTGCTACGAGCAGTACTTC
CASSDSPSCYEQYF
>TRBD2|-|TRBV5-6|16|TRBJ2-1
TGTGCCAGCAGCTTACCCACTAGCGGGGACGACAATGAGCAGTTCTTC
CASSLPTSGDDNEQFF
>-|-|TRBV16|14|TRBJ1-1
TGTGCCAGCAATCTGGGGGGGGTGAACACTGAAGCTTTCTTT
CASNLGGVNTEAFF
>-|few|TRBV6-1|14|TRBJ2-3
TGTGCCAGCAGTGAACATAGCGGAACAGATACGCAGTATTTT
CASSEHSGTDTQYF
>-|-|TRBV11-3|13|TRBJ1-1
TGTGTCAGCAGCCAATTGACGGGCACTGAAGCTTTCTTT
CVSSQLTGTEAFF
>TRBD2|many|TRBV4-1|18|TRBJ2-7
TGCGCCAGCAGCTATCGGACTAGCGCGGGAAGATCAATCTACGAGCAGTACTTC
CASSYRTSAGRSIYEQYF
>-|few|TRBV12-5|12|TRBJ1-2
TGTGGTAGTGGTTTTCTCGGCTATGGCTACACCTTC
CGSGFLGYGYTF
>-|-|TRBV12-3/TRBV12-4|14|TRBJ1-5
TGTGTCAGCAACACAGACCAGGGCAATCAGCCCCAGCATTTT
CVSNTDQGNQPQHF
>TRBD1|many|TRBV11-2|18|TRBJ1-3
TGTGCCAGCAGCTTAGAATGGACAGGGGATTACTCTGGAAACACCATATATTTT
CASSLEWTGDYSGNTIYF
>-|many|TRBV14|11|TRBJ2-1
TGTGCCAGCAGTTTTCGCCATGAGCAGTTCTTC
CASSFRHEQFF
>-|many|TRBV6-2/TRBV6-3|12|TRBJ2-7
TGTGCCAGCAAAGCCGGCAGCTACGAGCAGTACTTC
CASKAGSYEQYF
>-|-|TRBV18|13|TRBJ2-7
TGTGCCAGCTCACCGAACAGGGCCTACGAGCAGTACTTC
CASSPNRAYEQYF
>TRBD1|few|TRBV5-1|16|TRBJ2-5
TGCGCCAGCAGCTTGCTTTCGGCAGGGGGCTCGGAGACCCAGTACTTC
CASSLLSAGGSETQYF
>-|few|TRBV7-8|15|TRBJ2-3
TGTGCCAGCAGCCCAGGCACGGGATCGGGGGATACGCAGTATTTT
CASSPGTGSGDTQYF
>-|many|TRBV6-1|12|TRBJ2-1
TGTGCCAGCAGTGAATGGGGTTGGGGGCAGTTCTTC
CASSEWGWGQFF
>-|-|TRBV6-5|15|TRBJ2-7
TGTGCCAGCAGTCCCCGCCATGGGGGCATGGAGACTCAGTACTTC
CASSPRHGGMETQYF
>TRBD1|-|TRBV5-4|19|TRBJ2-6
TGTGCCAGCAGCTTGCTCCGGGACAGATCATCTTCTGGGGCCAACGTCCTGACTTTC
CASSLLRDRSSSGANVLTF
>TRBD2|once|TRBV6-6|16|TRBJ2-1
TGTGCCAGCAGTTACGTCACCGGGACTAGCAACCATGAGCAGTTCTTC
CASSYVTGTSNHEQFF
>-|few|TRBV11-1|14|TRBJ1-1
TGTGCCAGCAGTTTAGCGACCGGGGAAACTGAAGCTTTCTTT
CASSLATGETEAFF
>-|many|TRBV29-1|12|TRBJ2-5
TGCAGCGTTGAAGGTACTCCGGGGACCCAGTACTTC
CSVEGTPGTQYF
>-|once|TRBV11-1|14|TRBJ2-5
TGTGCCAACAGCTTCGGGACACGGGGGAAGACCCAGTACTTC
CANSFGTRGKTQYF
>-|-|TRBV4-2|14|TRBJ1-2
TGCGCCAGTAGCCAAGGAGGAGCGGGCCGTGGCTACACCTTC
CASSQGGAGRGYTF
>TRBD2|-|TRBV11-1|17|TRBJ2-2
TGTTCCAGCAGCGAAGGACTAGCGGGATTGAGCACCGGGGAGCTGTTTTTT
CSSSEGLAGLSTGELFF
>TRBD2|-|TRBV11-2|15|TRBJ2-5
TGTGCCGGCAGCTTTAAAGCGGGAGAGGGGGAGACACAGTACTTC
CAGSFKAGEGETQYF
>TRBD2|-|TRBV4-1|15|TRBJ2-4
TGCGCAAGCAGCCTCAGTGAGACTAGCAAAAACATCCAGTACTTC
CASSLSETSKNIQYF
>-|-|TRBV4-2|16|TRBJ2-1
TGTGCCAGCAGCCAAGGTATACAAGGGGTTTTCAATGAGCAGTTCTTC
CASSQGIQGVFNEQFF
>TRBD2|-|TRBV5-5|16|TRBJ2-1
TGTGCCAGCAGCAATGAAGTCGGGAGGTTAATGAATGAGCAGTTCTTC
CASSNEVGRLMNEQFF
>TRBD1|many|TRBV11-2|17|TRBJ2-3
TGTGCCAGCAGCCCCTGGACAGGGGGCCGTGTAACAGATACGCAGTATTTT
CASSPWTGGRVTDTQYF
>-|-|TRBV5-6|15|TRBJ1-2
TGTGTCAGTAATACTCAGGTGGACCTTAACTATGGCTACACCTTC
CVSNTQVDLNYGYTF
>TRBD2|-|TRBV11-1|16|TRBJ2-1
TGTGCCTGCAGCTTAAGACTAGCGGTCCCCTGCAATGAGCAGTTCTTC
CACSLRLAVPCNEQFF
>-|-|TRBV6-2/TRBV6-3|14|TRBJ2-7
TGTGCCTGCAGTTACGGGGAGAGCTCCTACGAGCAGTACTTC
CACSYGESSYEQYF
>TRBD1|many|TRBV6-1|17|TRBJ1-2
TGTGCCAGCAGTGAAGCGACAGGGGCGTGGCCGGCATATGGCTACACCTTC
CASSEATGAWPAYGYTF
>-|-|TRBV30|13|TRBJ1-1
TGTGCCTGGAGTAGTTACCCGAACACTGAAGCTTTCTTT
CAWSSYPNTEAFF
>-|-|TRBV6-5|14|TRBJ2-1
TGTGCCAACAGTCAACGGGAGATCTACAATGAGCAGTTCTTC
CANSQREIYNEQFF
>-|-|TRBV6-2/TRBV6-3|17|TRBJ1-2
TGTGCCAGCAGTTATGGGGGGGACCTCCGCTCTGTCTATGGCTACACCTTC
CASSYGGDLRSVYGYTF
>-|few|TRBV5-1|16|TRBJ2-1
TGCGCCAGCAGCTTGGGAGGGGCTTGGGCTCTAAATGAGCAGTTCTTC
CASSLGGAWALNEQFF
>TRBD1|-|TRBV6-5|14|TRBJ2-4
TGTGCCAGCAGTCGACAGGGAAGTGGAAACATTCAGTACTTC
CASSRQGSGNIQYF
>TRBD1|-|TRBV6-1|16|TRBJ1-1
TGTGCCAGCAGTGCTGTCCCTGGGACAGGGAACACTAAAGCTTTCTTT
CASSAVPGTGNTKAFF
>-|-|TRBV5-1|13|TRBJ2-5
TGCGCCAGCAGCTTGCAGGAGCGAGAGACCCAGTACTTC
CASSLQERETQYF
>-|few|TRBV2|11|TRBJ2-5
TGTGCCAGCAGTGAAGTTAGCACCCAGTACTTC
CASSEVSTQYF
>-|-|TRBV5-1|15|TRBJ2-3
TGCGCCAGCAGCTCTCTCCAGGGAGCCACAGATACGCAGTATTTT
CASSSLQGATDTQYF
>-|-|TRBV30|12|TRBJ1-6
TGTGCCTGGAGAAGGACGAACTCACCCCTCCACTTT
CAWRRTNSPLHF
>-|many|TRBV29-1|14|TRBJ2-5
TGCAGCGTTGGGGTCAGGGGCTTCCAAGAGACCCAGTACTTC
CSVGVRGFQETQYF
>-|-|TRBV6-5|13|TRBJ1-3
TGTGCCAGCATAAAACGGGGGGGAAACACCATATATTTT
CASIKRGGNTIYF
>TRBD2|once|TRBV11-2|14|TRBJ2-1
TGCGCCAGGAGCGGACTAGCGGCCTACAATGAGCAGTTCTTC
CARSGLAAYNEQFF
>TRBD1|-|TRBV6-1|16|TRBJ2-2
TGTGCCATCAGTAAGGTCTCAGGGGGCGGCACCGGGGAGCTGCTTTTT
CAISKVSGGGTGELLF